This T cell receptor beta chain was obtained from a study of blood T cell repertoires in COVID-19. The CDR3 consists of 13 residues. Unmatched junction bases numbered 1, after V lost 4 bases and J lost 5 bases. Germline V gene lookup returns CDR1 ENHRY and CDR2 SYGVKD. Produced via immunoSEQ multiplex PCR; TCRdb's table is partial and in-frame only. The data show around 300,000 clones, over 75% seen once. The sequencing input was peripheral blood. The source of this sequence is a woman between 45 and 65 years old with active or convalescent COVID-19. The chain has TRBV10-3 and TRBJ1-1; 10 bases agree with TRBD1. CDR3 amino acids: CAISGTGGTEAFF. CDR3 nucleotide sequence: TGTGCCATCAGTGGGACAGGGGGTACTGAAGCTTTCTTT.